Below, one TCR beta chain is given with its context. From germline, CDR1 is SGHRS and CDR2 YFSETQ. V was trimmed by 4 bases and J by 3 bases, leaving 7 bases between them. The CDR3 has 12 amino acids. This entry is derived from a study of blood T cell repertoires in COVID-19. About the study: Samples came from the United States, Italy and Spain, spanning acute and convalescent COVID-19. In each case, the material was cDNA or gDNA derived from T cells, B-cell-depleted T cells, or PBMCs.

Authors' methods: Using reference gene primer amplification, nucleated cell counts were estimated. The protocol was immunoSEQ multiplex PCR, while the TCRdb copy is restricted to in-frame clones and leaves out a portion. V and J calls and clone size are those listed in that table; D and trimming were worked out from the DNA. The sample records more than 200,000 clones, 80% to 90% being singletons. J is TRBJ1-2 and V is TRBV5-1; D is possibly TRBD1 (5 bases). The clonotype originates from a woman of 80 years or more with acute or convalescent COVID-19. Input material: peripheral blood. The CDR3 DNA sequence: TGCGCCAGCAGCGGGGGGGACTATGGCTACACCTTC. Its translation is CASSGGDYGYTF.